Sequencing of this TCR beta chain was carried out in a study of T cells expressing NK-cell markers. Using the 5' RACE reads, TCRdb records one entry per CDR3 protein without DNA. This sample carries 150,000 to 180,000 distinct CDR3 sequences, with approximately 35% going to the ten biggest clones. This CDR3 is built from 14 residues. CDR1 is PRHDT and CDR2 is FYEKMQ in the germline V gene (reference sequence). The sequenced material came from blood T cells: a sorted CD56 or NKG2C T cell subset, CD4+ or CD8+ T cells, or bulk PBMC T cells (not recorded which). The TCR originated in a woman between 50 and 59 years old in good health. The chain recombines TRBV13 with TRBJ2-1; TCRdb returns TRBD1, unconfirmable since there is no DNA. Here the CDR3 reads CASSSGGLSREQFF. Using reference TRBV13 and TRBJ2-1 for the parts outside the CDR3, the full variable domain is AAGVIQSPRHLIKEKRETATLKCYPIPRHDTVYWYQQGPGQDPQFLISFYEKMQSDKGSIPDRFSAQQFSDYHSELNMSSLELGDSALYFCASSSGGLSREQFFGPGTRLTVL.